This passage covers 22 T cell receptor beta chains from one sample sequenced in a study of blood T cell repertoires in COVID-19. Clones were sequenced by immunoSEQ multiplex PCR, and TCRdb holds only the in-frame ones, with some missing. The sample yields about 360,000 clones, approximately 80% seen once. Sequencing input: peripheral blood. Source of these receptors: a human donor with acute or convalescent COVID-19. The donor label of this sample is uncertain.

The V and J genes are TRBV30 and TRBJ2-2; 8 bases agree with TRBD1. Looked up from germline, CDR1 is GTSNPN and CDR2 is SVGIG (reference sequence). Trimming took 2 bases from V and 5 from J; bases not matched to a gene: 4. The CDR3 has 14 residues. The CDR3 DNA sequence: TGTGCCTGGAGTCAGGGGGCGAGAACCGGGGAGCTGTTTTTT. It codes for CAWSQGARTGELFF.

This clone was counted a few times. V usage is TRBV6-5 and J usage is TRBJ1-4; perhaps TRBD1 as D (6 bases). Trimming left V 6 bases short and J 5 bases short, with 13 bases between. Germline V gene sequence: CDR1 MNHEY, CDR2 SVGAGI. The CDR3 has 14 amino acids. The CDR3 nucleotides read TGTGCCAGCAGAAGGACAGCTCTAAATGAAAAACTGTTTTTT. Its protein is CASRRTALNEKLFF.

Remarks on this clone: Different DNA sequences within this sample yield the same CDR3. The CDR3 nucleotides are TGTGCCAGCAGTGAACCGGGATCTGGAAACACCATATATTTT. Its protein product is CASSEPGSGNTIYF. The chain joins TRBV6-1 to TRBJ1-3; D not certain. Trimming removed 2 bases from V and 1 base from J, with 6 bases in between. Germline-derived CDR1 and CDR2 are MNHNS and SASEGT. The CDR3 contains 14 residues.

The J gene is TRBJ1-6, the V gene TRBV28; a possible D gene is TRBD1 (6 bases). Germline CDR1 reads MDHEN; CDR2 reads SYDVKM. This CDR3 has 17 amino acids. V lost 6 bases and J lost 9, with 24 bases in between. The CDR3 sequence is CASSSLWADLRGSPLHF. Written as DNA, the CDR3 is TGTGCCAGCAGCTCCCTGTGGGCTGACCTCAGGGGTTCACCCCTCCACTTT.

The rearrangement links TRBV19 to TRBJ1-1; 8 bases match TRBD1. The junction had 10 bases not matched to a gene; V was cut back by 4 bases and J by 3 bases. The CDR3 is made up of 16 amino acids. The germline gives CDR1 LNHDA, CDR2 SQIVND (reference sequence). The CDR3 DNA sequence: TGTGCCAGTAGTAGACCCGGACAGGGAAGCTACACTGAAGCTTTCTTT. It encodes CASSRPGQGSYTEAFF.

V is TRBV6-6 and J is TRBJ2-6, with a weak D call TRBD2 (5 bases). This CDR3 is built from 15 residues. Trimming took off 8 bases at V and 4 bases at J, with 15 bases between the two ends. Germline CDR1 reads MNHNY; CDR2 reads SVGAGI (reference sequence). The CDR3, as DNA: TGTGCCAGCGCCCGGGGATTGGAAGGGGCCAACGTCCTGACTTTC. As protein: CASARGLEGANVLTF.

In this sample, this clone turned up once. The rearrangement uses TRBV30 and TRBJ1-2; 7 bases line up with TRBD1. CDR1 GTSNPN and CDR2 SVGIG come from the germline V gene (reference sequence). After removal of 4 bases from V and 4 bases from J, the junction contained 6 bases not matched to a gene. This CDR3 has 13 amino acids. In DNA form, the CDR3 reads TGTGCCTGGACCCGGGACAGTAGCTATGGCTACACCTTC. Its protein is CAWTRDSSYGYTF.

Only one count was recorded for this clone. The V call is TRBV7-2, the J call TRBJ1-2, with TRBD1 as a possible D gene (6 bases). V was cut by 5 bases and J by 7 bases, with 23 bases left in between. Looked up from germline, CDR1 is SGHTA and CDR2 is FQGNSA. This CDR3 has 16 amino acids. The chain's CDR3 is CASSPSTRQDLSGYTF. The CDR3 coding sequence is TGTGCCAGCAGCCCCTCCACGAGACAGGACCTTTCTGGCTACACCTTC.

The chain employs TRBV10-1 and TRBJ2-7, with 9 bases lining up with TRBD1. Germline assignment: CDR1 WNHNN and CDR2 SYGVQD (reference sequence). This CDR3 is built from 14 residues. Trimming took 6 bases from V and 2 from J; bases not matched to a gene: 5. In DNA form, the CDR3 reads TGCGCCAGCAGCCCCGGGACAGGGCCCTACGAGCAGTACTTC. This sequence encodes CASSPGTGPYEQYF.

The V call is TRBV7-8, the J call TRBJ1-6; TRBD1 matches at 7 bases. The germline CDR1 and CDR2 sequences are SGHVS and FQNEAQ. Losses at the gene ends were 5 bases for V and 6 bases for J; bases not matched to a gene: 7. CDR3 length: 15 residues. CDR3 sequence: CASSTAGQLNSPLHF. CDR3 nucleotide sequence: TGTGCCAGCAGCACGGCGGGACAGCTTAATTCACCCCTCCACTTT.

DNA of the CDR3: TGTGCCAGCAGCCCCAGGACAGGGCCCGTGAACACTGAAGCTTTCTTT. Translated: CASSPRTGPVNTEAFF. The chain uses TRBV3-1 (or the pseudogene TRBV3-2) and TRBJ1-1, with TRBD1 matching over 8 bases. V lost 4 bases to trimming and J lost 0 bases; unmatched junction nucleotides: 7. The germline CDR1 and CDR2 sequences are LGHDT and YNNKEL (reference sequence). CDR3 length: 16 residues.

The chain joins TRBV30 to TRBJ1-4, with TRBD1 matching 7 bases. CDR1 and CDR2 from the germline V gene are GTSNPN and SVGIG (reference sequence). V shed 4 bases, J shed 0 bases, and the junction held 8 bases outside the gene matches. This CDR3 has 16 amino acids. The DNA of the CDR3 is TGTGCCTGGAAATTGGGACAGAGTCCAACTAATGAAAAACTGTTTTTT. Protein product: CAWKLGQSPTNEKLFF.

V and J are TRBV3-1 (or the pseudogene TRBV3-2) and TRBJ2-5; 7 positions match TRBD2. J gave up 7 bases and V 2 bases, and 10 bases lay outside the gene matches. Germline CDR1 is LGHDT and CDR2 is YNNKEL (reference sequence). This CDR3 region has 15 residues. CDR3 in DNA: TGTGCCAGCAGCCAACAGATTGGGACGGGGGGGACCCAGTACTTC. Encoded protein: CASSQQIGTGGTQYF.

This chain joins TRBV19 and TRBJ1-5; TRBD1 might be the D (5 bases). V was clipped by 10 bases and J by 5 bases, with 15 bases between them. The CDR3 covers 13 residues. CDR1 is LNHDA, CDR2 SQIVND, per germline (reference sequence). For the CDR3, the DNA is TGTGCCACCAGGGCCCGGCTGTATCAGCCCCAGCATTTT. Translation: CATRARLYQPQHF.

The gene calls are TRBV15 and TRBJ1-2; D unclear. The CDR3 covers 17 residues. CDR1 is LNHNV, CDR2 YYDKDF, per germline (reference sequence). Trimming stripped 0 bases from V and 4 bases from J, with 18 bases between. This chain's CDR3 is CATSRDAGPGRSYGYTF. CDR3 in DNA: TGTGCCACCAGCAGAGATGCGGGCCCCGGGCGGAGCTATGGCTACACCTTC.

The chain is built from TRBV11-2 and TRBJ1-6; D ambiguous. The V gene's germline CDR1 is SGHAT and CDR2 FQNNGV. The CDR3 length is 15 residues. The V gene lost 5 bases and the J gene lost 0 bases, with 8 bases spanning the gap. The CDR3 nucleotides read TGTGCCAGCAGCCTTTTTTCCTCCTATAATTCACCCCTCCACTTT. Its translation is CASSLFSSYNSPLHF.

CDR3 region: CASSLRPSYEQYF. As DNA, the CDR3 is TGTGCCAGCAGCTTACGTCCCTCCTACGAGCAGTACTTC. The gene calls are TRBV11-2 and TRBJ2-7; no definite D call. This CDR3 spans 13 amino acids. Trimming stripped 2 bases from V and 0 bases from J, with 5 bases between. Germline lookup yields CDR1 SGHAT and CDR2 FQNNGV. The full variable domain, in which reference TRBV11-2 and TRBJ2-7 provide the parts outside the CDR3, is EAGVAQSPRYKIIEKRQSVAFWCNPISGHATLYWYQQILGQGPKLLIQFQNNGVVDDSQLPKDRFSAERLKGVDSTLKIQPAKLEDSAVYLCASSLRPSYEQYFGPGTRLTVT.

This clone was seen more than once but under ten times. One end of the junction is discordant with germline, which a read error may explain. The V gene is TRBV4-1, the J gene TRBJ1-5; D gene ambiguous. The CDR3 sequence is 14 residues long. The germline gives CDR1 MGHRA, CDR2 YSYEKL. In DNA form, the CDR3 reads TGCGCCAGCAGCCAAGGGAGTAGCGATCAGCCCCAGCATTTT. It codes for CASSQGSSDQPQHF.

The V call is TRBV5-4, the J call TRBJ1-1; D is unresolved. Germline V gene data show CDR1 as SGHNT and CDR2 as YYREEE (reference sequence). The V gene lost 1 base and the J gene lost 2 bases, with 6 bases spanning the gap. This CDR3 has 13 residues. The CDR3 protein is CASSLQYNTEAFF. In DNA, the CDR3 is TGTGCCAGCAGCTTGCAGTATAACACTGAAGCTTTCTTT.

V gene TRBV5-4 combines with J gene TRBJ1-2; D remains ambiguous. The V end lost 3 bases, the J end lost 0 bases, and 12 bases lay between the germline ends. This CDR3 is built from 15 residues. Germline assignment: CDR1 SGHNT and CDR2 YYREEE (reference sequence). CDR3 sequence reads: CASSSYPTTNYGYTF. CDR3 sequence (DNA): TGTGCCAGCAGCTCCTATCCGACAACTAACTATGGCTACACCTTC.

V and J are TRBV10-3 and TRBJ1-1; TRBD1 aligns across 7 bases. V trimming: 5 bases; J trimming: 4 bases; junction bases outside the gene matches: 4. Germline V gene lookup returns CDR1 ENHRY and CDR2 SYGVKD. The CDR3 sequence is 13 residues long. The CDR3 nucleotides are TGTGCCATCAGTCCGACAGGGTTCACTGAAGCTTTCTTT. Translated, it gives CAISPTGFTEAFF.

The chain recombines TRBV4-1 with TRBJ1-1; possibly TRBD1 for D (6 bases). Trimming removed 4 bases at V and 4 bases at J, with 16 bases between. Germline loops: CDR1 MGHRA, CDR2 YSYEKL. The CDR3 length is 15 residues. The CDR3 sequence is CASSLGRQAITEAFF. CDR3 nucleotides: TGCGCCAGCAGCCTTGGGAGACAGGCGATCACTGAAGCTTTCTTT.